These T cell receptor beta chains were read from a single sample in a study of blood T cell repertoires in COVID-19. The table came from immunoSEQ multiplex PCR; TCRdb's copy has only in-frame clones and leaves some out. The sample has about 54,000 clones, roughly nine tenths seen once; the top ten hold more than 6.5%. The sample taken for sequencing was peripheral blood. The receptor source for this set is a woman aged 40 to 49 with active COVID-19. The CDR3 runs from the conserved cysteine through the conserved F or W. Each record gives: V gene, D gene, clone size, J gene, CDR3 protein, CDR3 DNA. A D gene is named only where the DNA matches it firmly. Where a row states a size, it is once, few, many or the class of an expanded clone; other rows omit it.

>TRBV6-6|TRBD2|.|TRBJ2-2
CASSPTGGLAGANTGELFF
TGTGCCAGCAGTCCCACCGGAGGGCTAGCGGGTGCGAACACCGGGGAGCTGTTTTTT
>TRBV5-1|TRBD2|.|TRBJ2-1
CASRGTSGDNEQFF
TGCGCCAGCAGAGGGACTAGCGGGGACAATGAGCAGTTCTTC
>TRBV5-4|.|.|TRBJ2-1
CASSSKGNNEQFF
TGTGCCAGCAGCTCGAAGGGGAATAATGAGCAGTTCTTC
>TRBV6-5|TRBD2|.|TRBJ2-5
CASSVSGVRPETQYF
TGTGCCAGCAGCGTTAGCGGGGTTCGCCCAGAGACCCAGTACTTC
>TRBV5-8|.|.|TRBJ2-1
CASSRRTGGSYNEQFF
TGTGCCAGCAGTCGGCGGACCGGGGGCTCCTACAATGAGCAGTTCTTC
>TRBV9|.|.|TRBJ2-5
CASSVDRGSQETQYF
TGTGCCAGCAGCGTAGATCGGGGGTCCCAAGAGACCCAGTACTTC
>TRBV15|.|.|TRBJ2-7
CATSRDRSPSYEQYF
TGTGCCACCAGCAGAGATCGGTCCCCCTCCTACGAGCAGTACTTC
>TRBV10-3|TRBD2|.|TRBJ2-5
CAIKRERGAQETQYF
TGTGCCATCAAGCGGGAGCGGGGGGCTCAAGAGACCCAGTACTTC
>TRBV5-1|.|.|TRBJ1-2
CASSFGLTNYGYTF
TGCGCCAGCAGCTTTGGACTTACTAACTATGGCTACACCTTC
>TRBV9|TRBD1|.|TRBJ1-6
CASSVAAGGNSPLHF
TGTGCCAGCAGCGTCGCGGCAGGGGGTAATTCACCCCTCCACTTT
>TRBV18|.|.|TRBJ1-1
CASSQGNQNTEAFF
TGTGCCAGCTCCCAGGGGAACCAGAACACTGAAGCTTTCTTT
>TRBV11-2|.|once|TRBJ2-5
CASSPTGETQYF
TGTGCCAGCAGCCCGACGGGTGAGACCCAGTACTTC
>TRBV4-1|TRBD1|.|TRBJ1-5
CASSRDGTGRNQPQHF
TGCGCCAGCAGCAGGGATGGGACAGGGAGGAATCAGCCCCAGCATTTT
>TRBV27|TRBD1|.|TRBJ1-6
CASSWNGQGFDNSPLHF
TGTGCCAGCAGCTGGAATGGACAGGGGTTCGATAATTCACCCCTCCACTTT
>TRBV28|TRBD2|once|TRBJ2-2
CAAQGLAGKNTGELFF
TGTGCCGCTCAGGGACTAGCGGGAAAGAACACCGGGGAGCTGTTTTTT
>TRBV6-5|.|.|TRBJ1-2
CASSYSTEGRYGYTF
TGTGCCAGCAGTTACTCGACGGAGGGGCGGTATGGCTACACCTTC
>TRBV30|.|.|TRBJ1-1
CAWSGQLLAEAFF
TGTGCCTGGTCCGGACAGCTTTTGGCTGAAGCTTTCTTT
>TRBV10-3|TRBD1|.|TRBJ2-3
CAISESWGQGRDTQYF
TGTGCCATCAGTGAGTCTTGGGGACAGGGTAGGGATACGCAGTATTTT
>TRBV11-3|TRBD2|.|TRBJ2-3
CASSSVAGLADTQYF
TGTGCCAGCAGCTCGGTAGCGGGGTTAGCAGATACGCAGTATTTT
>TRBV12-3/TRBV12-4|.|.|TRBJ2-7
CASSPPGVYEQYF
TGTGCCAGCAGTCCTCCGGGGGTCTACGAGCAGTACTTC
>TRBV5-6|TRBD1|.|TRBJ1-2
CASRSPGGDYGYTF
TGTGCCAGCCGAAGTCCAGGGGGCGACTATGGCTACACCTTC
>TRBV29-1|.|.|TRBJ2-7
CSVEDGSYEQYF
TGCAGCGTTGAAGACGGGTCCTACGAGCAGTACTTC
>TRBV6-5|TRBD1|.|TRBJ2-7
CASSRTGGSYEQYF
TGTGCCAGCAGTAGGACAGGGGGCTCCTACGAGCAGTACTTC
>TRBV2|.|.|TRBJ1-5
CASRSRAASPQHF
TGTGCCAGCAGGTCCAGGGCCGCGTCGCCCCAGCATTTT
>TRBV2|TRBD2|once|TRBJ2-7
CASSEGGFDEQYF
TGTGCCAGCAGTGAGGGGGGGTTTGACGAGCAGTACTTC
>TRBV23-1|TRBD1|once|TRBJ2-7
CASGPGQRSYEQYF
TGCGCCAGCGGCCCGGGACAGCGCTCCTACGAGCAGTACTTC
>TRBV4-3|.|.|TRBJ2-3
CASSPLVSRTDTQYF
TGCGCCAGCAGCCCCCTAGTTTCCCGCACAGATACGCAGTATTTT
>TRBV5-4|.|.|TRBJ2-1
CASSLVGGESLNEQFF
TGTGCCAGCAGCTTGGTTGGCGGGGAATCGCTCAATGAGCAGTTCTTC